Reported below is one T cell receptor beta chain. A few counts support this clone. The antigen this receptor binds is unknown. Base qualities were left out, and no much larger clone turns up one base away. This entry is derived from a study of cytomegalovirus exposure and HLA in healthy donors (dated by TCRdb to 2016 to 2017). In the study overall: An earlier analysis of some 600 of the donors reported over 250 Gb of sequence data and 90 million to 120 million unique TCR beta sequences obtained from 150 million to 200 million T cells. Because of strong linkage in the cohort, roughly five DR-DQ haplotypes were treated as single units for association and clustering. A later analysis re-analyzed previously published TCR beta repertoires from 500 to 700 donors and added high-resolution HLA genotyping to study TCR occurrence patterns. Every repertoire in the discovery cohort had been generated on one and the same sequencing platform. The number of typed donors differed by locus: about 620-640 for A, B, C, DRB1 and DQB1; 522 for DQA1; approximately 600 for DPA1; and about 450 for DPB1. Rather than drawing on any new phenotypic data, the later analysis identified candidate immune exposures from TCR beta sequences and the way those sequences occurred across donors. In an earlier analysis of around 540 of the donors, high-throughput TCR beta sequencing was used to judge whether each TCR beta V gene segment behaved as functional or pseudogenic. An early release that covered approximately 600 HLA-typed donors contained about 300 gigabases of sequencing data and tens of millions of unique TCR sequences. The study used immunosequencing to profile the T cell repertoires of 600 to 850 subjects and linked those repertoires to cytomegalovirus serostatus. Among the approximately 430 genotyped donors, approximately 77% belonged to the genetic ancestry cluster associated with self-reported Caucasian donors. Both class I and class II loci were covered by HLA typing, at four-digit resolution. The study was designed to test whether signatures of past pathogen exposure could be identified by cataloging public T cell receptors. Across 300 to 400 genotyped donors of the cohort, an average of roughly 200,000 unique TCR beta nucleotide sequences per donor were sequenced, and about a sixth of those sequences were non-productive. Besides the first cohort of 666 subjects, a separate validation cohort made up of some 110 different subjects was used. In a later genetic analysis, genome-wide SNP genotypes for 398 of the 666 donors were used, and that subset was treated as a discovery cohort. The study combined high-throughput TCR immunosequencing, statistical association of individual TCRs with disease status, and machine learning to predict cytomegalovirus infection status. Donor age, sex, ethnicity and CMV serostatus were compiled alongside the repertoire data. Paper-wide results and their limitations: In an earlier analysis of fewer than 700 of the donors, most TCR beta V segments appeared in productive rearrangements about 90% or about 30% of the time, broadly matching IMGT annotations. A group of highly shared sequence variants was considered likely to be a technical artifact of the sequencing pipeline. A further reported finding was that TCR beta sequences accurately predicted the HLA-A and HLA-B alleles for most subjects in the first cohort. The 87-base-pair reads could not distinguish some IMGT-functional V segments, including TRBV6-2 and TRBV6-3, so those segments were excluded. In a later analysis, HLA-associated TCR beta chains showed more clonal expansion and lower generation probabilities than non-associated chains that were equally common. A total of fewer than 200 TCR beta chains were listed by the study as associated with cytomegalovirus. The classifier was reported to diagnose cytomegalovirus status with high specificity and sensitivity in both the original and validation cohorts. Compared with the roughly 670-donor mean, donors in an Asian-associated ancestry cluster had fewer N-insertions in productive TCRs, according to a later genetic analysis. The earlier analysis of almost 600 of the donors excluded 15 to 20 rarely observed V segments, including chromosome 9 orphons, because counts were too low. Correlated functional status among segregating V segments might be attributable to linkage disequilibrium, but an unknown experimental factor could not be ruled out. A few of the identified cytomegalovirus-associated TCR beta chains were confirmed in vitro to be specific for cytomegalovirus antigens. The authors suggested that the approach could potentially be extended to other disease states and immunological phenotypes. A later genetic analysis associated a missense DCLRE1C variant with V-gene and J-gene trimming of TCR beta chains, and an independent cohort replicated the association. In a later analysis, 15,000 to 20,000 TCR beta sequences were associated with specific HLA alleles at a false discovery rate of 0.05. Sequencing depth was assumed to be roughly uniform across donors in the presence/absence analyses, though that assumption may not hold. Because some donors lacked HLA typing at each locus, the association tests relied only on the typed subset. In a later analysis, TCR association rates were found to vary across HLA loci, with the most associated TCRs seen for DRB1 alleles and the fewest for HLA-C alleles. Most CMV-associated TCR beta chains appeared to be HLA-restricted in a later analysis, and the HLA associations seemed to be driven largely by CMV exposure. Across donors, most TCR sequences were observed very rarely, whereas some public TCRs were present in many individuals. When HLA alleles, especially DR and DQ, strongly co-occurred, attributing TCR associations to individual alleles was difficult. The only immune exposure information available for the cohort was CMV serostatus. In a later analysis, several top co-occurrence clusters were reported to appear linked to parvovirus B19, influenza, CMV and Epstein-Barr virus. This cohort had only TCR beta chains sequenced, and the lack of alpha or paired-chain data limited which features could be detected.

In total, around 600 healthy bone marrow donors made up the cohort. At the time of sampling, every cohort member was nominally healthy, though immune exposures that went unrecorded were likely present. The donor tested CMV seronegative and was one of the 352 seronegative cohort members. A peripheral blood sample was collected from each donor, and TCR beta sequencing was performed on peripheral blood mononuclear cells. Genomic DNA was extracted from the blood cell samples with the Qiagen DNeasy Blood Extraction Kit. The method behind the library was the immunoSEQ multiplex PCR assay. A mixture of 60 forward primers for TCR Vbeta segments and 13 reverse primers for TCR Jbeta segments was used in the multiplex PCR. A multiplex PCR assay on genomic DNA amplified the CDR3 region of rearranged TCR beta genes. Amplified TCR beta libraries were sequenced as 87-base-pair reads on the Illumina HiSeq System. Turning to the authors' computational methods: Across the 600 to 700 repertoires, a later analysis counted 80 million or so unique TCR beta chains, roughly 11 million of which were shared by at least two donors. A nearest-neighbor algorithm error-corrected the raw reads and collapsed the reads into unique sequences, merging closely related sequences to remove PCR and sequencing errors. V, D and J gene segments were assigned by aligning CDR3 sequences to IMGT reference sequences. Each retained sequence needed at least a six-nucleotide match to both a V gene segment and a J gene segment. Rearrangements were called productive when the CDR3 lacked stop codons and stayed in frame with V and J; all others were non-productive. Following IMGT convention, CDR3 was defined as the stretch from the second conserved V-encoded cysteine up to the conserved J-encoded phenylalanine. In an earlier analysis of around 600 of the donors, sequences lacking an unambiguous match to a single V gene segment were excluded. In an earlier analysis of several hundred of the donors, a V segment was called functional when productive rearrangements were above 56.7%, and segregating when the standard deviation between donors exceeded 5%. To diagnose cytomegalovirus status from the catalog of TCR beta chain sequences, a statistical classification framework was built. In a later analysis, TCR nucleotide sequences were compared against IMGT/GENE-DB human TR gene sequences so that V and J genes could be assigned. A later analysis assigned CDR3 sequences and most-parsimonious VDJ recombination scenarios with the TCRdist pipeline. In a later analysis, each TCR beta chain was defined by its CDR3 amino acid sequence together with its V-gene family, and reads without a unique V-gene family were excluded. A later analysis removed roughly 590 highly shared, low-generation-probability nucleotide sequences to deal with suspected cross-contamination and a sequencing artifact. For each public chain, a later analysis derived a clonal expansion index from normalized ranks of inferred template counts within each repertoire. In a later analysis, generation probabilities were computed with a VDJ recombination model fitted to out-of-frame rearrangements, and the resulting probabilities were checked against IGoR. Hypergeometric tests were used in a later analysis to score TCR-TCR, TCR-HLA and TCR-CMV co-occurrence, with a repertoire-size bias correction applied to the TCR pairs. To estimate false discovery rates, a later analysis permuted the HLA or CMV assignments 20 times. In a later analysis, co-occurring TCRs were grouped using DBSCAN, and TCRdist sequence similarity was added for clustering within HLA-allele-positive subsets. Repertoires with fewer than 30,000 or more than 120,000 public chains were left out of co-occurrence clustering, as were about five repertoires with anomalous nucleotide sharing. TCRdb retrieved this table from immuneACCESS and kept in-frame rearrangements only. Not all clones are present; in checked studies, unresolved V genes account for under half, and no reason is known for the remainder. The DNA gave D and trimming, while V, J and clone size come from that table. Here the sample has 100,000 or so clones; about 15% occur a single time. 0.83% of the sample is in the top ten clones.

Including the terminal cysteine and phenylalanine, the CDR3 comprises 19 residues. The CDR3 DNA has 57 bases and is translated from base 1. The germline V gene supplies CDR1 SGHDT and CDR2 YYEEEE. The germline V end is reduced by 3 bases and the J end by 2 bases; junction bases left unmatched: 9. The V and J segments used are TRBV5-6 and TRBJ2-3; TRBD2 lines up with 16 middle nucleotides. The sample was PBMCs. This clonotype originated in a female donor in good health and CMV-seronegative. The nucleotide sequence reads as follows: TGTGCCAGCAGCTCGGGACTAGCGGGGGGGGTAGGTACCACAGATACGCAGTATTTT. This gives the protein CASSSGLAGGVGTTDTQYF.